This T cell receptor beta chain is from a study of T cells after yellow fever vaccination. TCRdb re-analysed the 5' RACE reads in MiXCR, keeping a single row per CDR3 protein. Among a few hundred thousand distinct CDR3 sequences, less than 9.5% were seen once, and the ten largest hold about 16%. J lost 3 bases, V lost 6 bases, and 3 bases had no gene match. Per germline, CDR1 SGHDT and CDR2 YYEEEE. This CDR3 is 14 amino acids long. The receptor was derived from a man aged 18 to 29 who received the YFV17D yellow fever vaccine. V and J are TRBV5-6 and TRBJ1-6; 7 nucleotides match TRBD1. Specimen: PBMCs, collected roughly 46 days after the first yellow fever vaccination. In DNA form, the CDR3 reads TGTGCCAGCAACCAGGGGGGCTATAATTCACCCCTCCACTTT. This encodes CASNQGGYNSPLHF.